These T cell receptor beta chains were read from a single sample in a study of T-cell reconstitution after alpha-beta-depleted transplantation in children. Each CDR3 protein gets one entry after TCRdb re-called the PCR reads with MiXCR. The sample includes approximately 170,000 distinct CDR3 sequences, around 10% seen only once; the top ten take 13%. The material sequenced was PBMCs, taken before TCRalphabeta/CD19-depleted stem cell transplant. These receptors all come from a boy between 2 and 10 years old with acute myeloid leukemia, due to receive a stem cell transplant. Both conserved end residues are part of each CDR3. Fields, in order: clone size, D gene, J gene, V gene, CDR3 DNA, CDR3 protein. D genes are given only for firm matches. The size entry is marked missing in some rows and otherwise reads once, few, many or a size class.

many	TRBD2	TRBJ2-1	TRBV5-1	TGCGCCAGCAGTAGCGGGAGGGCGTCCCATGAGCAGTTCTTC	CASSSGRASHEQFF
many	TRBD1	TRBJ1-1	TRBV7-9	TGTGCCAGCACACCGCTAATCCTGGGACAGGGGTACACTGAAGCTTTCTTT	CASTPLILGQGYTEAFF
many	-	TRBJ1-1	TRBV30	TGTGCTACGTCTGTTGTGAACACTGAAGCTTTCTTT	CATSVVNTEAFF
many	-	TRBJ1-4	TRBV7-9	TGTGCCAGCAGCTTCCATGGCAGAAGGGAGGAAAAACTGTTTTTT	CASSFHGRREEKLFF
many	TRBD2	TRBJ2-1	TRBV5-1	TGCGCCAGCAGCTTGAAGGGACTAGCGGGGGGGAGCTCCTACAATGAGCAGTTCTTC	CASSLKGLAGGSSYNEQFF
few	TRBD2	TRBJ2-7	TRBV7-9	TGTGCCAGCAGCTTAGGTCGGGAGGCGGGATACGAGCAGTACTTC	CASSLGREAGYEQYF
many	-	TRBJ2-4	TRBV5-1	TGCGCCAGCAGCCCCTCAGGGCAGGGAGGACGAAACATTCAGTACTTC	CASSPSGQGGRNIQYF
many	TRBD2	TRBJ2-1	TRBV12-3/TRBV12-4	TGTGCCAGCGGGACTAGCGGAATCTACAATGAGCAGTTCTTC	CASGTSGIYNEQFF
many	TRBD2	TRBJ2-3	TRBV11-2	TGTGCCAGCAGCGCGGGACTAGCGGGGGGGCTGGCAGATACGCAGTATTTT	CASSAGLAGGLADTQYF
many	TRBD2	TRBJ2-3	TRBV12-3/TRBV12-4	TGTGCCAGCAGTTTAGGCTTGGTACTAGCGGGGTTCGCAGATACGCAGTATTTT	CASSLGLVLAGFADTQYF
many	-	TRBJ1-3	TRBV11-2	TGTGCCAGCAGGAATTCAGGGGAGGTAGATGGAAACACCATATATTTT	CASRNSGEVDGNTIYF
-	-	TRBJ2-7	TRBV30	TGTGCCGGAACGGACTATTCCTACGAGCAGTACTTC	CAGTDYSYEQYF
few	TRBD2	TRBJ2-1	TRBV7-3	TGTGCCAGCAGCTTACTAGCGGGGGGGCCCAATGAGCAGTTCTTC	CASSLLAGGPNEQFF
many	-	TRBJ2-1	TRBV20-1	TGCAGTGCCGAGACGGGGGTGACCTACAATGAGCAGTTCTTC	CSAETGVTYNEQFF
many	-	TRBJ2-4	TRBV6-6	TGTCAGGTTGGGGGGAACAAAAACATTCAGTACTTC	CQVGGNKNIQYF
many	-	TRBJ1-1	TRBV7-5	-	CISVSEDKGGGVMNTEAFF
many	-	TRBJ2-1	TRBV20-1	TGCAGTGCTCCGGGACCGAACAACTACGATGAGCAGTTCTTC	CSAPGPNNYDEQFF
many	-	TRBJ2-7	TRBV4-1	TGCGCCAGCAGCCAAGATCGCCAAGCGGGCTACGAGCAGTACTTC	CASSQDRQAGYEQYF
many	-	TRBJ1-1	TRBV28	TGTGCCAGCATCATACAGGGTAGAGCTTTCTTT	CASIIQGRAFF
many	TRBD1	TRBJ2-7	TRBV6-5	TGTGCCAGCAGTTCCGCTAGACAGGGACGACGCCACGAGCAGTACTTC	CASSSARQGRRHEQYF